This T cell receptor (beta chain) appears in the sequencing data of a study of T cells in Graves' hyperthyroidism and ophthalmopathy. RNA transcripts gave rise to amplified TCR beta CDR3 regions. HTBI primers were used for first-round RT-PCR of the TCR CDR3. TCRdb re-called the multiplex PCR reads through MiXCR, storing one row per CDR3 protein. The sample includes more than 600,000 distinct CDR3 sequences, 15% to 20% seen only once; the top ten take 8.4%. Only a few counts were recorded for this clonotype. Germline V gives CDR1 SGDLS, CDR2 YYNGEE. With V trimmed by 3 bases and J by 4 bases, 10 bases remained unmatched. The CDR3 length is 17 residues.

Sequencing used blood. The chain is built from TRBV9 and TRBJ2-1, with TRBD2 identical over 10 bases. The receptor was isolated from a man younger than 35 with Graves' hyperthyroidism. For the CDR3, the DNA is TGTGCCAGCAGCGGAGGGTCCGGGACTAGCGATTACAATGAGCAGTTCTTC. It translates to CASSGGSGTSDYNEQFF.